The rows below give T cell receptor gamma chains drawn from one sample of a study of gammadelta T cells in human blood. TCRdb used CATT to re-call clones from the RT-PCR reads. Of about 180 gamma-chain clones in the sample, under 65% were seen once. The sequencing sample was made of non-Vgamma9Vdelta2 gamma-delta T cells from fetal blood. The receptor source for this set is a human fetus. CDR3s include the opening cysteine and the closing phenylalanine or tryptophan. Not all rows give a size; the values are once, few, many and, for expanded clones, a class.

abundance	v_gene	j_gene	CDR3aa	CDR3nt
medium-sized	TRGV4	TRGJ1/TRGJ2	CATWDRPFYYKKLF	TGTGCCACCTGGGATAGGCCCTTTTATTATAAGAAACTCTTT
large	TRGV5	TRGJ1/TRGJ2	CATWDRRGYKKLF	TGTGCCACCTGGGACAGGAGGGGGTATAAGAAACTCTTT
-	TRGV4	TRGJ1/TRGJ2	CATSGIIIRKSLAVEQHF	-
-	TRGV10	TRGJP1	CAAWDWGTGWFKIF	TGTGCTGCGTGGGATTGGGGCACTGGTTGGTTCAAGATATTT
medium-sized	TRGV4	TRGJ1/TRGJ2	CATWDGRTYKKLF	TGTGCCACCTGGGATGGGAGGACTTATAAGAAACTCTTT
hyperexpanded	TRGV10	TRGJ1/TRGJ2	CAAWDYYYKKLF	TGTGCTGCGTGGGATTATTATTATAAGAAACTCTTT
hyperexpanded	TRGV4	TRGJP2	CATWDGSDWIKTF	TGTGCCACCTGGGATGGTAGTGATTGGATCAAGACGTTT
hyperexpanded	TRGV8	TRGJP1	CATWDHTTGWFKIF	TGTGCCACCTGGGATCATACCACTGGTTGGTTCAAGATATTT
large	TRGV10	TRGJP1	CAAWGWFKIF	TGTGCTGCGTGGGGTTGGTTCAAGATATTT
-	TRGV10	TRGJP1	CSVGSTTGWFKIF	TGCAGCGTGGGATCTACCACTGGTTGGTTCAAGATATTT
hyperexpanded	TRGV4	TRGJ1/TRGJ2	CATWDPLYYKKLF	TGTGCCACCTGGGATCCCCTTTATTATAAGAAACTCTTT
large	TRGV8	TRGJ1/TRGJ2	CATWDSFKKLF	TGTGCCACCTGGGATAGTTTTAAGAAACTCTTT
large	TRGV9	TRGJ1/TRGJ2	CALWEVQLFDYKKLF	TGTGCCTTGTGGGAGGTGCAACTATTTGATTATAAGAAACTCTTT
hyperexpanded	TRGV10	TRGJP1	CAAWDSHTTGWFKIF	TGTGCTGCGTGGGATTCCCATACCACTGGTTGGTTCAAGATATTT
hyperexpanded	TRGV5	TRGJP	CATWDRPGELGKKIKVF	TGTGCCACCTGGGACAGGCCAGGCGAGTTGGGCAAAAAAATCAAGGTATTT